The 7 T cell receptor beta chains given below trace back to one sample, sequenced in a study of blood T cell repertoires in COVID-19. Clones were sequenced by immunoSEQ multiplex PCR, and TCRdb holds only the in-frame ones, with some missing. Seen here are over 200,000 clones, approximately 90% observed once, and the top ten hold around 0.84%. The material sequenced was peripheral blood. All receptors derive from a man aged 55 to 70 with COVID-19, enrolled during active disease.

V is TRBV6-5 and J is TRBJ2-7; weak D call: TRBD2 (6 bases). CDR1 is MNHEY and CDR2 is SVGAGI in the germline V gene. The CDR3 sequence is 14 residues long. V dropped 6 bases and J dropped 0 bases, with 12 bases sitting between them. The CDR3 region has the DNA TGTGCCAGCAGCTGGGCTAGCGCCTCCTACGAGCAGTACTTC. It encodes CASSWASASYEQYF.

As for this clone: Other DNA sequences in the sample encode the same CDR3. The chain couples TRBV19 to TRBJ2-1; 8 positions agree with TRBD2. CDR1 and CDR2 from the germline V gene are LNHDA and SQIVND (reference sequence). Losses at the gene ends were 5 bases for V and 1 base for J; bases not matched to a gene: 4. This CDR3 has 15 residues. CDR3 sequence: CASSPSGSSYNEQFF. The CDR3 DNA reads TGTGCCAGTAGTCCAAGCGGGAGTTCCTACAATGAGCAGTTCTTC.

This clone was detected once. The CDR3 sequence: CASSIDLASNQPQHF. CDR3 DNA: TGTGCCAGTAGTATAGATCTGGCTAGCAATCAGCCCCAGCATTTT. The rearrangement links TRBV19 to TRBJ1-5; D uncertain. Looked up from germline, CDR1 is LNHDA and CDR2 is SQIVND (reference sequence). This CDR3 is built from 15 residues. The V gene lost 0 bases and the J gene lost 0 bases, with 6 bases spanning the gap.

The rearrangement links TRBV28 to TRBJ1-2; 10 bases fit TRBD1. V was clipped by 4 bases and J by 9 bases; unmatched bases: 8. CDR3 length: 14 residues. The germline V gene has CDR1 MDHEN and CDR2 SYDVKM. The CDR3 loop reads CASSYGTGASRYTF. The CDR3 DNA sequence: TGTGCCAGCAGTTACGGGACAGGGGCATCTCGCTACACCTTC.

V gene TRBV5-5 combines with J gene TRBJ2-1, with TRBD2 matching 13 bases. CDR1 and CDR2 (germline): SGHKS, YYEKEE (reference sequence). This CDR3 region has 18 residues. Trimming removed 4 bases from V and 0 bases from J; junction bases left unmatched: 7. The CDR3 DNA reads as TGTGCCAGCAGCCTAAGGACTAGCGGGAGCTACTCCTACAATGAGCAGTTCTTC. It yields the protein CASSLRTSGSYSYNEQFF. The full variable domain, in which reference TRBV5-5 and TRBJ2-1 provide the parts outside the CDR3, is DAGVTQSPTHLIKTRGQQVTLRCSPISGHKSVSWYQQVLGQGPQFIFQYYEKEERGRGNFPDRFSARQFPNYSSELNVNALLLGDSALYLCASSLRTSGSYSYNEQFFGPGTRLTVL.

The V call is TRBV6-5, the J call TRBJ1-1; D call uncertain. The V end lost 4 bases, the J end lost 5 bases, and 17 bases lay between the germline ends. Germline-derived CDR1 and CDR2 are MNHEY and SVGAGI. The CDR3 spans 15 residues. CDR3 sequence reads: CASSSYKVRGTEAFF. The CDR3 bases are TGTGCCAGCAGTTCCTACAAGGTAAGAGGGACTGAAGCTTTCTTT.

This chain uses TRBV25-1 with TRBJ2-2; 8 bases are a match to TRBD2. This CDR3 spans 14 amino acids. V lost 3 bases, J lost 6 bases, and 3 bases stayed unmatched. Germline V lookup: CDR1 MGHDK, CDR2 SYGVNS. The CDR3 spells CASSEVAGSGELFF. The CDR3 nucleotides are TGTGCCAGCAGTGAGGTAGCGGGGTCCGGGGAGCTGTTTTTT.